This is a list of T cell receptor beta chains from one sample in a study of cytomegalovirus exposure and HLA in healthy donors. Sequencing used immunoSEQ multiplex PCR; TCRdb keeps in-frame clones, though not all of them. The sample has about 120,000 clones; around 72% are singletons. The sequencing input was PBMCs. These receptors all come from a woman aged 50 to 65 in good health and CMV-seropositive. Both conserved end residues are part of each CDR3. Each record gives: V gene, CDR3 protein.

TRBV5-4,CASSLAPPGQGATDTQYF
TRBV5-1,CASSPLGGVTYNEQFF
TRBV19,CASSIGGGPYEQYF
TRBV19,CASLGEAGELFF
TRBV4-3,CASSQDLATGMNTEAFF
TRBV4-1,CASSQVMGTANSPLHF
TRBV7-9,CASSLISSGANVLTF
TRBV10-3,CATGTLSSYEQYF
TRBV29-1,CSAGRGPTDTQYF
TRBV10-3,CAISGTSAGSYEQYF
TRBV28,CASSLDPGTGANVLTF
TRBV7-9,CASSSSGSTGELFF
TRBV4-2,CASSPTGGPRKSGNSPLHF
TRBV19,CASSIDRKAGAQHF
TRBV7-9,CSSSLGLEKLFF
TRBV6-5,CASSYSLGGTNEKLFF
TRBV5-4,CASSHGTSGGIETQYF
TRBV6-1,CASSEDTGALTYNEQFF
TRBV5-1,CATGQGLNTEAFF
TRBV6-5,CASSSGASGDYEQYF
TRBV5-1,CASSLQGDGYGYTF
TRBV4-3,CASSQEGRGTETQYF
TRBV10-3,CAISRDSNTGELFF
TRBV7-2,CASSFEPGGFTDTQYF
TRBV4-1,CASSPGLAGISTDTQYF
TRBV5-1,CASTGEGYEQYF
TRBV7-9,CASSLGRAPYEQYF
TRBV6-1,CASSLWQVGTYEQYF
TRBV5-6,CASSTPGQGAGGYTF
TRBV10-3,CAISSSQGAGRGYTF
TRBV9,CASSVEGAAPYEQYF
TRBV13,CASSARGGRVNEQFF
TRBV7-2,CASSLRYREGGTDTQYF
TRBV6-1,CASKLDRVSYNEQFF
TRBV30,CAWSVTGHSNQPQHF
TRBV6-1,CASSTRRTVIEQYF
TRBV7-3,CASSPLAGVLNEQFF
TRBV6-1,CASSAAGGFNQPQHF
TRBV5-8,CASSSAGGETQYF
TRBV19,CASSSDRTLPDEQFF
TRBV5-6,CASSRQDRVGQPQHF
TRBV5-1,CASSPVGQGIEDTEAFF
TRBV4-1,CASSQTTGNQPQHF
TRBV9,CASSRDPLAGGPTDTQYF